This T cell receptor (beta chain) was profiled in a study of naive and memory T cell subsets. Study findings and constraints: Both skin biopsy types reportedly yielded TCRs, tuberculin sites far more. Tuberculin site TCR excess was interpreted as type IV hypersensitivity infiltration.

Specified treatment: skin biopsy from PPD injection site in Mantoux-positive individual. Reverse transcription used DNase-treated unsorted total RNA, aiming for about 1 to 1,100 ng. TCR cDNA received a 3' ligated oligonucleotide that carried a UMI. Reverse transcription of blood and skin TCR RNA was primed at alpha and beta constant regions. Four PCR rounds used nested alpha and beta constant region primers plus the SP2 primer. One entry per CDR3 protein results from TCRdb running MiXCR on the UMI-ligation and nested PCR reads. Among 15,000 to 20,000 distinct CDR3 sequences, approximately 9.6% were seen once, and the ten largest hold under 7.5%. In its sample, this clonotype was seen a few times. The antigen is unknown. This TCR was recovered from an adult in good health. The sample was skin, taken from a tuberculin skin test site.

The CDR3 coding sequence is TGCAGTGCTAGAGCCGGGGGCGATGGCTACACCTTC. Protein product: CSARAGGDGYTF. The gene calls are TRBV20-1 and TRBJ1-2; TRBD1 is a possible D gene (6 bases). This CDR3 spans 12 amino acids. Trimming pared 1 base from V and 6 bases from J, leaving 9 bases between. Looked up from germline, CDR1 is DFQATT and CDR2 is SNEGSKA (reference sequence).